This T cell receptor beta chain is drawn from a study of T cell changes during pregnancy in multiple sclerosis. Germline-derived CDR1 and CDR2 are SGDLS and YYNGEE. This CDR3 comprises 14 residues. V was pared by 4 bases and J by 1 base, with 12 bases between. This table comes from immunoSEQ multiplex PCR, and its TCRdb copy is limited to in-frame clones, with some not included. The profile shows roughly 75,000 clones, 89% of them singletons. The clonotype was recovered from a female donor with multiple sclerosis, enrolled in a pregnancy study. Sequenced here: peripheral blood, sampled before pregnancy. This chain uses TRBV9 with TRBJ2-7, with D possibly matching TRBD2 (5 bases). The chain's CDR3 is CASSFRGSSYEQYF. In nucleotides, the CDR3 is TGTGCCAGCAGCTTCCGGGGTTCGTCCTACGAGCAGTACTTC.